Listed below are T cell receptor beta chains from one sample, sequenced in a study of control samples from healthy donors and cancer patients. Assay used: immunoSEQ multiplex PCR; TCRdb lists only in-frame clones, some missing. The sample records around 100,000 clones, 88% being singletons. Source material: blood. The receptors were gathered from a young man in good health. The CDR3 runs from the conserved cysteine through the conserved F or W. D genes are given only for firm matches. Expanded clones get a size class; other rows say once, few or many, or leave the size out.

clone size: NA; D gene: NA; V gene: TRBV28; J gene: TRBJ1-2; CDR3 protein: CASSFSRIRGYTF; CDR3 DNA: TGTGCCAGCAGTTTTTCTCGAATACGGGGCTACACCTTC
clone size: once; D gene: NA; V gene: TRBV29-1; J gene: TRBJ2-7; CDR3 protein: CSVQGVREQYF; CDR3 DNA: TGCAGCGTTCAGGGAGTGCGCGAGCAGTACTTC
clone size: NA; D gene: NA; V gene: TRBV6-5; J gene: TRBJ2-7; CDR3 protein: CASSYSTVWSYEQYF; CDR3 DNA: TGTGCCAGCAGTTACTCGACTGTGTGGTCCTACGAGCAGTACTTC
clone size: NA; D gene: NA; V gene: TRBV27; J gene: TRBJ1-5; CDR3 protein: CASSRIQGYSNQPQHF; CDR3 DNA: TGTGCCAGCAGTCGTATCCAGGGGTATAGCAATCAGCCCCAGCATTTT
clone size: NA; D gene: TRBD2; V gene: TRBV7-2; J gene: TRBJ2-7; CDR3 protein: CASSSGTSVSYEQYF; CDR3 DNA: TGTGCCAGCAGCTCAGGGACTAGCGTGAGTTACGAGCAGTACTTC
clone size: NA; D gene: TRBD2; V gene: TRBV11-2; J gene: TRBJ2-7; CDR3 protein: CASSLFGGSKSYEQYF; CDR3 DNA: TGTGCCAGCAGCTTATTCGGCGGGAGTAAAAGCTACGAGCAGTACTTC
clone size: NA; D gene: NA; V gene: TRBV9; J gene: TRBJ1-2; CDR3 protein: CASSVAALDYGYTF; CDR3 DNA: TGTGCCAGCAGCGTCGCGGCTTTAGACTATGGCTACACCTTC
clone size: NA; D gene: TRBD1; V gene: TRBV30; J gene: TRBJ1-6; CDR3 protein: CAWSPGTDNSPLHF; CDR3 DNA: TGTGCCTGGAGCCCCGGGACAGATAATTCACCCCTCCACTTT
clone size: few; D gene: NA; V gene: TRBV10-3; J gene: TRBJ1-4; CDR3 protein: CAISMSANEKLFF; CDR3 DNA: TGTGCCATCAGCATGTCGGCTAATGAAAAACTGTTTTTT
clone size: NA; D gene: NA; V gene: TRBV9; J gene: TRBJ2-1; CDR3 protein: CASSVAHQVGEQFF; CDR3 DNA: TGTGCCAGCAGCGTAGCTCATCAGGTCGGGGAGCAGTTCTTC
clone size: NA; D gene: NA; V gene: TRBV27; J gene: TRBJ1-1; CDR3 protein: CASSLGGGGGTEAFF; CDR3 DNA: TGTGCCAGCAGTTTAGGTGGTGGGGGCGGCACTGAAGCTTTCTTT
clone size: NA; D gene: TRBD2; V gene: TRBV3-1/TRBV3-2; J gene: TRBJ2-3; CDR3 protein: CASRSSGRWTDTQYF; CDR3 DNA: TGTGCCAGCAGGTCTAGCGGGAGATGGACAGATACGCAGTATTTT
clone size: once; D gene: NA; V gene: TRBV29-1; J gene: TRBJ1-2; CDR3 protein: CSAYDRLYNYGYTF; CDR3 DNA: TGCAGCGCCTACGACAGGCTCTATAACTATGGCTACACCTTC
clone size: once; D gene: NA; V gene: TRBV6-5; J gene: TRBJ2-3; CDR3 protein: CASSPYTDTQYF; CDR3 DNA: TGTGCCAGCAGTCCCTACACAGATACGCAGTATTTT
clone size: NA; D gene: TRBD1; V gene: TRBV24-1; J gene: TRBJ2-3; CDR3 protein: CATSDATGGSTDTQYF; CDR3 DNA: TGTGCCACCAGTGATGCTACAGGGGGTAGCACAGATACGCAGTATTTT
clone size: NA; D gene: TRBD2; V gene: TRBV7-9; J gene: TRBJ2-7; CDR3 protein: CASSPREAREQYF; CDR3 DNA: TGTGCCAGCAGCCCCCGGGAGGCGAGGGAGCAGTACTTC